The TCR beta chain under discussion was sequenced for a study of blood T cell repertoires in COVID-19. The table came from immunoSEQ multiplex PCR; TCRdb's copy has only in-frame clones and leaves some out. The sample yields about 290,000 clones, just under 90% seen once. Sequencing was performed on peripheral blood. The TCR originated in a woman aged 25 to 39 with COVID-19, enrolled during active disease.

The CDR3 here is CASSTTAGEQYF. The CDR3 DNA sequence: TGTGCCAGCAGTACGACAGCCGGGGAGCAGTACTTC. The V and J genes are TRBV3-1 (or the pseudogene TRBV3-2) and TRBJ2-7; D might be TRBD1 (5 bases). This CDR3 has 12 residues. CDR1 and CDR2 (germline): LGHDT, YNNKEL (reference sequence). V dropped 6 bases and J dropped 7 bases, with 13 bases sitting between them.